The 21 T cell receptor beta chains reported below all come from one sample, sequenced in a study of blood T cell repertoires in COVID-19. Repertoires were generated with immunoSEQ multiplex PCR, while TCRdb's copy carries only in-frame clones and drops some. Of about 280,000 clones in the sample, about 90% were seen once. The specimen was PBMCs or T cells enriched from blood (not recorded which). The receptors were gathered from a woman aged 55-70 years who had recovered from COVID-19.

This sequence joins TRBV29-1 and TRBJ1-1; a possible D gene is TRBD1 (5 bases). The V gene lost 4 bases and the J gene lost 2 bases, with 8 bases spanning the gap. Germline CDR1 is SQVTM and CDR2 is ANQGSEA. This CDR3 has 12 amino acids. In DNA, the CDR3 is TGCAGCGTTGTGGGGGGAAACACTGAAGCTTTCTTT. As protein: CSVVGGNTEAFF.

The CDR3 region is CASSRDSPGETLHF. CDR3 coding DNA: TGTGCCAGCAGCCGGGACAGCCCGGGGGAAACCCTCCACTTT. The V gene is TRBV7-9, the J gene TRBJ1-6; 7 nucleotides line up with TRBD1. The germline V gene encodes CDR1 SEHNR and CDR2 FQNEAQ (reference sequence). The CDR3 length is 14 residues. J was trimmed by 14 bases and V by 5 bases; bases with no gene match: 12.

The rearrangement joins TRBV28 to TRBJ2-2, with 9 positions matching TRBD1. The V and J ends lost 6 bases and 7 bases, in that order; junction bases with no gene match: 12. The CDR3 is made up of 16 amino acids. CDR1 and CDR2 from the germline V gene are MDHEN and SYDVKM. CDR3 in DNA: TGTGCCAGCAGCCGGGCGGGACAGGGCAGGGTCGGGGAGCTGTTTTTT. Residues: CASSRAGQGRVGELFF.

The J gene is TRBJ2-1, the V gene TRBV27, with TRBD2 matching over 9 bases. The CDR3 has 17 amino acids. The ends lost 5 bases at V and 4 bases at J; junction bases unmatched: 12. Germline CDR1 reads MNHEY; CDR2 reads SMNVEV (reference sequence). CDR3 loop: CASSHPLAGRNYNEQFF. In nucleotides, the CDR3 is TGTGCCAGCAGTCACCCTCTAGCGGGGAGGAATTACAATGAGCAGTTCTTC.

V gene TRBV27 combines with J gene TRBJ1-5, with 9 bases fitting TRBD1. Germline assignment: CDR1 MNHEY and CDR2 SMNVEV (reference sequence). The CDR3 totals 15 residues. Trimming removed 6 bases from V and 6 bases from J; junction bases left unmatched: 9. CDR3 protein: CASRSVGTGSQPQHF. In DNA form, the CDR3 reads TGTGCCAGCAGGAGCGTCGGGACAGGGTCTCAGCCCCAGCATTTT.

The CDR3 reads CASSLDNGGSGNTIYF. Here the CDR3 DNA reads TGCGCCAGCAGCTTGGATAACGGGGGATCTGGAAACACCATATATTTT. The V and J genes are TRBV5-1 and TRBJ1-3, with D perhaps TRBD1 (5 bases). V was shortened by 0 bases and J by 1 base, with 11 bases between the two germline ends. Germline-derived CDR1 and CDR2 are SGHRS and YFSETQ. The CDR3 loop spans 16 amino acids.

The J gene is TRBJ2-1, the V gene TRBV2; TRBD2 is a possible D gene (6 bases). V was cut by 7 bases and J by 1 base, with 8 bases left in between. The length of the CDR3 is 13 residues. Germline V gene lookup returns CDR1 SNHLY and CDR2 FYNNEI. The CDR3 protein is CASTRGSYNEQFF. In DNA, the CDR3 is TGTGCCAGCACGCGGGGATCCTACAATGAGCAGTTCTTC.

This chain uses TRBV6-5 with TRBJ1-6; 7 bases are a match to TRBD1. This CDR3 is built from 15 residues. In germline, CDR1 is MNHEY, CDR2 SVGAGI. V shed 8 bases, J shed 5 bases, and the junction held 9 bases outside the gene matches. DNA of the CDR3: TGTGCCAGCCGTCAACCTACAGGGGATAATTCACCCCTCCACTTT. Amino acid sequence: CASRQPTGDNSPLHF.

V and J are TRBV12-3 or TRBV12-4 and TRBJ2-7; D is perhaps TRBD2 (5 bases). The V gene lost 3 bases and the J gene lost 5 bases, with 8 bases spanning the gap. The CDR3 has 12 amino acids. The CDR3 region is CASSFRGDEQYF. The CDR3 DNA follows: TGTGCCAGCAGTTTCCGGGGAGACGAGCAGTACTTC.

Only one count was recorded for this clone. The CDR3 sequence is CASSLVNRNEQYF. CDR3 nucleotides: TGTGCCAGCAGCTTAGTTAATAGAAACGAGCAGTACTTC. The J gene is TRBJ2-7, the V gene TRBV7-9; D is undetermined. The CDR3 totals 13 residues. Germline V lookup: CDR1 SEHNR, CDR2 FQNEAQ (reference sequence). V lost 1 base and J 5 bases, leaving 9 bases between the germline ends.

The rearrangement links TRBV28 to TRBJ2-4; 8 bases line up with TRBD2. The CDR3 contains 13 residues. V dropped 3 bases and J dropped 9; count of bases not matched to a gene: 4. Germline lookup yields CDR1 MDHEN and CDR2 SYDVKM. CDR3 DNA: TGTGCCAGCAGTTTGACAGCGGGAGCCATTCAGTACTTC. It yields the protein CASSLTAGAIQYF. Variable domain in full (rest from reference TRBV28 and TRBJ2-4): DVKVTQSSRYLVKRTGEKVFLECVQDMDHENMFWYRQDPGLGLRLIYFSYDVKMKEKGDIPEGYSVSREKKERFSLILESASTNQTSMYLCASSLTAGAIQYFGAGTRLSVL.

The chain uses TRBV24-1 and TRBJ2-1; TRBD2 matches at 8 bases. Germline V gives CDR1 KGHDR, CDR2 SFDVKD. The CDR3 is made up of 16 amino acids. Unmatched junction bases numbered 7, after V lost 0 bases and J lost 7 bases. DNA for the CDR3: TGTGCCACCAGTGATTTGGGCGGGGGGCTCTCAAATGAGCAGTTCTTC. It yields the protein CATSDLGGGLSNEQFF.

The chain has TRBV5-5 and TRBJ1-1, with D hard to call. Germline lookup yields CDR1 SGHKS and CDR2 YYEKEE (reference sequence). The CDR3 sequence is 14 residues long. V lost 4 bases to trimming and J lost 10 bases, with 20 bases between them. CDR3 in amino acids: CASSRAREGGGAFF. The CDR3 DNA is TGTGCCAGCAGCCGAGCCCGGGAAGGTGGTGGAGCTTTCTTT.

The chain uses TRBV9 and TRBJ2-1; 14 bases are a match to TRBD2. The junction had 7 bases not matched to a gene; V was cut back by 4 bases and J by 7 bases. CDR1 and CDR2 from the germline V gene are SGDLS and YYNGEE. The CDR3 extends over 16 amino acids. CDR3 DNA sequence: TGTGCCAGCAGCCCTGCGGGACTAGCGGGAGTAAATGAGCAGTTCTTC. Translated, it gives CASSPAGLAGVNEQFF. Together with reference TRBV9 and TRBJ2-1, the CDR3 gives the full variable domain: DSGVTQTPKHLITATGQRVTLRCSPRSGDLSVYWYQQSLDQGLQFLIQYYNGEERAKGNILERFSAQQFPDLHSELNLSSLELGDSALYFCASSPAGLAGVNEQFFGPGTRLTVL.

This chain uses TRBV5-1 with TRBJ2-7; 7 nucleotides align to TRBD1. This CDR3 comprises 17 residues. Germline V gives CDR1 SGHRS, CDR2 YFSETQ. V dropped 0 bases and J dropped 1; count of bases not matched to a gene: 10. The chain's CDR3 is CASSLEPGTETSYEQYF. CDR3 in DNA: TGCGCCAGCAGCTTGGAGCCAGGGACAGAGACATCCTACGAGCAGTACTTC.

V and J are TRBV14 and TRBJ1-4; 7 nucleotides align to TRBD1. CDR3 length: 14 residues. J lost 4 bases, V lost 5 bases, and 4 bases had no gene match. From germline, CDR1 is SGHDN and CDR2 FVKESK. CDR3 coding DNA: TGTGCCAGCAGCTGGGGACAGATTAATGAAAAACTGTTTTTT. It codes for CASSWGQINEKLFF.

This clone came up once. This sequence joins TRBV7-8 and TRBJ1-3, with TRBD1 matching over 10 bases. The CDR3 is 14 amino acids. CDR1 is SGHVS and CDR2 is FQNEAQ in the germline V gene. The J segment lost 3 bases and the V segment lost 4 bases, leaving 0 bases of the junction unmatched. CDR3 residues: CASSWTGGGNTIYF. The CDR3 DNA follows: TGTGCCAGCAGCTGGACAGGGGGTGGAAACACCATATATTTT.

About this clone: This CDR3 is also generated by other DNA sequences in the sample. The chain couples TRBV19 to TRBJ1-5; 10 bases match TRBD1. The CDR3 has 15 residues. The germline CDR1 and CDR2 sequences are LNHDA and SQIVND (reference sequence). J gave up 4 bases and V 3 bases, and 3 bases lay outside the gene matches. The CDR3 coding sequence is TGTGCCAGTAGTATGGGACAGGGGCTAAATCAGCCCCAGCATTTT. Translating gives CASSMGQGLNQPQHF.

This chain links TRBV5-1 with TRBJ2-4; weak D call: TRBD1 (5 bases). This CDR3 contains 16 residues. Germline CDR1 is SGHRS and CDR2 is YFSETQ. The V end lost 0 bases, the J end lost 7 bases, and 17 bases lay between the germline ends. The CDR3 DNA follows: TGCGCCAGCAGCTTGGCCTTGGGGCAGGGCGGTAACATTCAGTACTTC. Encoded protein: CASSLALGQGGNIQYF.

V gene TRBV5-1 combines with J gene TRBJ2-5; possibly TRBD1 for D (5 bases). V was pared by 4 bases and J by 5 bases, with 21 bases between. The CDR3 consists of 16 residues. The germline CDR1 and CDR2 sequences are SGHRS and YFSETQ. CDR3 bases: TGCGCCAGCAGCCCGGACACCTCCCGGGCACGCGAGACCCAGTACTTC. Its translation is CASSPDTSRARETQYF.

This chain joins TRBV18 and TRBJ2-5; 9 nucleotides align to TRBD2. Unmatched junction bases numbered 3, after V lost 2 bases and J lost 5 bases. The CDR3 loop spans 14 amino acids. Germline V lookup: CDR1 KGHSH, CDR2 LQKENI. The chain's CDR3 is CASSPSGRRETQYF. The DNA for the CDR3 is TGTGCCAGCTCACCAAGCGGGAGGAGGGAGACCCAGTACTTC.